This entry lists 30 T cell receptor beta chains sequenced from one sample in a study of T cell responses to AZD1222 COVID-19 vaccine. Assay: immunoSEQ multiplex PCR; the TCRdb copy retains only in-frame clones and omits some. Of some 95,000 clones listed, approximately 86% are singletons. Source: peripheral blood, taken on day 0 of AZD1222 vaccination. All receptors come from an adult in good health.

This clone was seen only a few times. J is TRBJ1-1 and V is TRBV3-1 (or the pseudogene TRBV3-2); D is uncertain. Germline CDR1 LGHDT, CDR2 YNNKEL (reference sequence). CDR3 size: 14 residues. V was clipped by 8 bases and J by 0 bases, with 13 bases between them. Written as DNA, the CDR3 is TGTGCCAGCCGATGGGCGGCTATGAACACTGAAGCTTTCTTT. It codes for CASRWAAMNTEAFF.

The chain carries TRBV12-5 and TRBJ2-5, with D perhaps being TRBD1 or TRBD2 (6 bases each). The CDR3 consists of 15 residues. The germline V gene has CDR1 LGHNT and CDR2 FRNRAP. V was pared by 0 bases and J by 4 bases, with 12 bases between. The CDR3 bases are TGTGCTAGTGGTTTGGTAATGGGGGGCGGAGAGACCCAGTACTTC. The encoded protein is CASGLVMGGGETQYF.

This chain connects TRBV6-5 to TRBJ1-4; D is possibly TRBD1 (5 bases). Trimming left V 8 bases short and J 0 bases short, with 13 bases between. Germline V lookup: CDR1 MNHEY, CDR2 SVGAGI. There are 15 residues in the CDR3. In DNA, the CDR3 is TGTGCCAGCTCAAGGGGTCGGGCAACTAATGAAAAACTGTTTTTT. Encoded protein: CASSRGRATNEKLFF.

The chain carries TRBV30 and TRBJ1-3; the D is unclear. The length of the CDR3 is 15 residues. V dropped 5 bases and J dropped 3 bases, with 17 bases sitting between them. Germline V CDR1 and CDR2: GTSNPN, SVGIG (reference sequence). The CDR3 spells CAWQKALMGGNTIYF. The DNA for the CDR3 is TGTGCCTGGCAAAAAGCCCTTATGGGTGGAAACACCATATATTTT. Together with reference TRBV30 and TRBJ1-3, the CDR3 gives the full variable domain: SQTIHQWPATLVQPVGSPLSLECTVEGTSNPNLYWYRQAAGRGLQLLFYSVGIGQISSEVPQNLSASRPQDRQFILSSKKLLLSDSGFYLCAWQKALMGGNTIYFGEGSWLTVV.

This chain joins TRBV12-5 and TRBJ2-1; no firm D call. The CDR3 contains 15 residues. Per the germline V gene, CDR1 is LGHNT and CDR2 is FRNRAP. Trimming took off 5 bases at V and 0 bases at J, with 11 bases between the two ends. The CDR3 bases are TGTGCTAGTGGTGCGAGAGATAGCTCCTACAATGAGCAGTTCTTC. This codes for CASGARDSSYNEQFF.

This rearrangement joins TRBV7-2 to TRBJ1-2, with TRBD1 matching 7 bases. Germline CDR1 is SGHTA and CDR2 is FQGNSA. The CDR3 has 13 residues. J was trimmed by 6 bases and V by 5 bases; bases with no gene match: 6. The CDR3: CASSGVGTDGYTF. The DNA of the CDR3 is TGTGCCAGCAGCGGCGTCGGGACAGATGGCTACACCTTC.

The CDR3: CASSLLGAFGYTF. Here the CDR3 DNA reads TGTGCCAGCAGCTTGTTAGGGGCTTTTGGCTACACCTTC. The chain uses TRBV5-5 and TRBJ1-2, with a weak D call TRBD1 (5 bases). Per the germline V gene, CDR1 is SGHKS and CDR2 is YYEKEE (reference sequence). Trimming stripped 1 base from V and 7 bases from J, with 11 bases between. This CDR3 spans 13 amino acids.

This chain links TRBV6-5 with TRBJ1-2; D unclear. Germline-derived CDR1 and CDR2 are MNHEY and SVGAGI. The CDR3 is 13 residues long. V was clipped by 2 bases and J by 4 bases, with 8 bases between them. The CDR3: CASSYGNFYGYTF. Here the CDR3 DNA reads TGTGCCAGCAGTTACGGAAACTTCTATGGCTACACCTTC.

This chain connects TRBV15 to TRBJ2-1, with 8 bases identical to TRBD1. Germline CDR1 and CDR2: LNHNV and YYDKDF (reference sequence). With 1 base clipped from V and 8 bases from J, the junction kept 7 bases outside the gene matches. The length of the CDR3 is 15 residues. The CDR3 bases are TGTGCCACCAGCAGAGGTGGGACAGGTCGCGATGAGCAGTTCTTC. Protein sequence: CATSRGGTGRDEQFF.

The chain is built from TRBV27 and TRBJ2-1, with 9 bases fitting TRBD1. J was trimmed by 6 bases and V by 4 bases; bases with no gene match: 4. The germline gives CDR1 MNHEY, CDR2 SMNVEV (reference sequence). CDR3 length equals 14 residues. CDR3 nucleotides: TGTGCCAGCAGTTACGGGACAGGGTTCAATGAGCAGTTCTTC. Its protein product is CASSYGTGFNEQFF.

The CDR3 DNA reads TGCGCCAGCAGTCTAGACAGGGGCCGAGCCTACGAGCAGTACTTC. It encodes CASSLDRGRAYEQYF. The chain uses TRBV10-1 and TRBJ2-7, with 8 bases identical to TRBD1. Germline V CDR1 and CDR2: WNHNN, SYGVQD (reference sequence). The CDR3 loop spans 15 amino acids. Trimming cost V 5 bases and J 2 bases; bases outside gene matches: 8.

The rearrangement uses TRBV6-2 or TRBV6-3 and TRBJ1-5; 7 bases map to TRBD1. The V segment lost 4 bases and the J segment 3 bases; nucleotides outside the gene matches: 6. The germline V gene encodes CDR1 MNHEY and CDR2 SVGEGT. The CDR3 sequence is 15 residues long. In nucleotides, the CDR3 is TGTGCCAGCAGTTCCCAGGGGGTGGACAATCAGCCCCAGCATTTT. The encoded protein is CASSSQGVDNQPQHF.

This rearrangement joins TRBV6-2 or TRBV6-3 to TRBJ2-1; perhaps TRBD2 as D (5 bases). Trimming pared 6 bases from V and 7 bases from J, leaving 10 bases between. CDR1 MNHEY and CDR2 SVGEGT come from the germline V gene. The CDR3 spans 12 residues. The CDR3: CASSTDSNEQFF. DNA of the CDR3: TGTGCCAGCAGCACGGACTCGAATGAGCAGTTCTTC.

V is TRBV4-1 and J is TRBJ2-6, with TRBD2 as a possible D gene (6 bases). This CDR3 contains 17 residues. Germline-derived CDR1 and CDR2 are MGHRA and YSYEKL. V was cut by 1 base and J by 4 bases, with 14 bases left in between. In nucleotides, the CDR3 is TGCGCCAGCAGCCAAGCGCCTTCGGGAGCCGGGGCCAACGTCCTGACTTTC. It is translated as CASSQAPSGAGANVLTF.

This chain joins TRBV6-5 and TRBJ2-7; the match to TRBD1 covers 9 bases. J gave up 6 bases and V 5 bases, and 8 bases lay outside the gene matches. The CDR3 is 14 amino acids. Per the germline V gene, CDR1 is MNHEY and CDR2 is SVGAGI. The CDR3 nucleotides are TGTGCCAGCAGTCAGGGACAGGGTTTCTTCGAGCAGTACTTC. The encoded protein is CASSQGQGFFEQYF.

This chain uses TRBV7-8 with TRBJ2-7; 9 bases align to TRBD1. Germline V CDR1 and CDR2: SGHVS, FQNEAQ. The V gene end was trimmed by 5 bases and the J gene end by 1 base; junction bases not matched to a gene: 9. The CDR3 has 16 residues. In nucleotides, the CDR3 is TGTGCCAGCAGCGCAAGAACCGGGACAGGGTCCTACGAGCAGTACTTC. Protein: CASSARTGTGSYEQYF. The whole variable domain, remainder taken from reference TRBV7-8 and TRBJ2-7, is GAGVSQSPRYKVAKRGQDVALRCDPISGHVSLFWYQQALGQGPEFLTYFQNEAQLDKSGLPSDRFFAERPEGSVSTLKIQRTQQEDSAVYLCASSARTGTGSYEQYFGPGTRLTVT.

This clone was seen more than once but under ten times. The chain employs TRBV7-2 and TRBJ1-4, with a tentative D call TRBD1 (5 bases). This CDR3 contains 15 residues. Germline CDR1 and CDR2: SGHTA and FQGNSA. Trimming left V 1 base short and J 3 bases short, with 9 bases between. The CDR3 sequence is CASSLGGGSNEKLFF. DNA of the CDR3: TGTGCCAGCAGCTTAGGTGGGGGTTCTAATGAAAAACTGTTTTTT.

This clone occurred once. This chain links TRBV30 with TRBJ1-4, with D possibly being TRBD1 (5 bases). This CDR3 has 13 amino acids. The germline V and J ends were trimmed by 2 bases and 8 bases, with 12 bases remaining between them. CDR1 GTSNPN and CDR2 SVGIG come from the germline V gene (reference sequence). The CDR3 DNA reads TGTGCCTGGAGTTGGGCAAAGGGGGAAAAACTGTTTTTT. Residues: CAWSWAKGEKLFF.

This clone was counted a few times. The CDR3, as DNA: TGTGCCTGGAGTTACAGGGGGAACGAGCAGTACTTC. This sequence encodes CAWSYRGNEQYF. The V gene is TRBV30, the J gene TRBJ2-7, with 8 bases that match TRBD1. The CDR3 has 12 residues. Germline trimming cut 2 bases from V and 5 bases from J; bases unmatched to any gene: 2. In germline, CDR1 is GTSNPN, CDR2 SVGIG (reference sequence).

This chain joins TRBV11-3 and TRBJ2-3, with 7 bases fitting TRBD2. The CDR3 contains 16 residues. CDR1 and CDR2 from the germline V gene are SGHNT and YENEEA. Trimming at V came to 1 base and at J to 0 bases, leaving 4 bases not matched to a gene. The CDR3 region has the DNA TGTGCCAGCAGCTTAGCCGGGGGGACTAGCACAGATACGCAGTATTTT. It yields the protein CASSLAGGTSTDTQYF.

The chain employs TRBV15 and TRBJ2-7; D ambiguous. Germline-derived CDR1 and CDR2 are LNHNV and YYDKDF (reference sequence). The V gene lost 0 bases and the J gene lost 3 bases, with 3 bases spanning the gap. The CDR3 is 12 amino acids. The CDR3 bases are TGTGCCACCAGCAGAGATCTCTACGAGCAGTACTTC. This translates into CATSRDLYEQYF. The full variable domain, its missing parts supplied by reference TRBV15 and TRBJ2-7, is DAMVIQNPRYQVTQFGKPVTLSCSQTLNHNVMYWYQQKSSQAPKLLFHYYDKDFNNEADTPDNFQSRRPNTSFCFLDIRSPGLGDTAMYLCATSRDLYEQYFGPGTRLTVT.

CDR3 amino acids: CASSPGTGTGARYGYTF. The CDR3 bases are TGTGCCAGCAGCCCAGGAACCGGGACAGGGGCCCGCTATGGCTACACCTTC. V usage is TRBV3-1 (or the pseudogene TRBV3-2) and J usage is TRBJ1-2; 10 bases are a match to TRBD1. Trimming removed 4 bases from V and 4 bases from J; junction bases left unmatched: 12. CDR1 is LGHDT and CDR2 is YNNKEL in the germline V gene (reference sequence). The CDR3 length is 17 residues.

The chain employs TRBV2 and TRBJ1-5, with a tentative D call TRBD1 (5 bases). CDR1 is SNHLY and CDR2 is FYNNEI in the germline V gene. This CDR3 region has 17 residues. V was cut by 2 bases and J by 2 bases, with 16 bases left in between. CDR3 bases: TGTGCCAGCAGTGAATACGGTCAGGGAAACGGCAATCAGCCCCAGCATTTT. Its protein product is CASSEYGQGNGNQPQHF.

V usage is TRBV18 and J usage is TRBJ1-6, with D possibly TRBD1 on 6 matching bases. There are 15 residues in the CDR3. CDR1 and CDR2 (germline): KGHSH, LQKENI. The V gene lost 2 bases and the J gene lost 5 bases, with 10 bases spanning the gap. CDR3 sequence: CASSPSAGDNSPLHF. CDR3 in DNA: TGTGCCAGCTCACCATCTGCAGGGGATAATTCACCCCTCCACTTT.

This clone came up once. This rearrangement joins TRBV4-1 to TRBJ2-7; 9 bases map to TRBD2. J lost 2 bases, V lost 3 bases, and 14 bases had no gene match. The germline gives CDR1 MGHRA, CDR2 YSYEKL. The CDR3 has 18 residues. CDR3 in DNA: TGCGCCAGCAGCCACCGCCCCCCCCTGACTAGCGGTACCTACGAGCAGTACTTC. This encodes CASSHRPPLTSGTYEQYF.

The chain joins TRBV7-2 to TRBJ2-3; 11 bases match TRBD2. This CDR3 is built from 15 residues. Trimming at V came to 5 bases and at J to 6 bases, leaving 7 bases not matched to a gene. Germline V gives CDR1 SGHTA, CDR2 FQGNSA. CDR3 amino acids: CASSPEGLAADTQYF. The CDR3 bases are TGTGCCAGCAGCCCCGAGGGACTAGCGGCGGATACGCAGTATTTT.

CDR3 DNA sequence: TGTGCCAGCAGCCGGGACAGCTGGTATATAGCTTTCTTT. Translated, it gives CASSRDSWYIAFF. The gene calls are TRBV7-2 and TRBJ1-1; 7 nucleotides align to TRBD1. The CDR3 runs to 13 residues. V shed 5 bases and J 10 bases; nucleotides not matched to a gene: 10. Germline V gives CDR1 SGHTA, CDR2 FQGNSA.

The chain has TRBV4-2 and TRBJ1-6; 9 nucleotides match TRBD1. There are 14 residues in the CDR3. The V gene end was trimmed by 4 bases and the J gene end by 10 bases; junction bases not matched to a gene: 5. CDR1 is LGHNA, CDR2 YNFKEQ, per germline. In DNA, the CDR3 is TGTGCCAGCAGCCCCGGGACAGGGATCTCACCCCTCCACTTT. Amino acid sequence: CASSPGTGISPLHF.

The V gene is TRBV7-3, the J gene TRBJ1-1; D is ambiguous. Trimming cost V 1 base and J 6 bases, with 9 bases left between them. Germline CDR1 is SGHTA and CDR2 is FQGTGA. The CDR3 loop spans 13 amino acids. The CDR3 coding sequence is TGTGCCAGCAGCTTAAACGAGGCCGCTGAAGCTTTCTTT. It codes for CASSLNEAAEAFF.

In nucleotides, the CDR3 is TGTGCCAGCAGTTCCTCGATACAGGGGGCTCAGCAGTACTTC. This sequence encodes CASSSSIQGAQQYF. The rearrangement uses TRBV6-6 and TRBJ2-7, with 9 bases fitting TRBD1. The CDR3 has 14 amino acids. V dropped 4 bases and J dropped 8; count of bases not matched to a gene: 9. The germline CDR1 and CDR2 sequences are MNHNY and SVGAGI (reference sequence).